The rows below give T cell receptor beta chains drawn from one sample of a study of beta chain features in type 1 diabetes. Method: immunoSEQ multiplex PCR; TCRdb's copy keeps in-frame clones and lacks some. The sample lists roughly 700,000 clones, about an eighth seen once, with roughly 0.022% in the top ten. The sample was naive CD4+ T cells from blood. These TCRs come from a young man with type 1 diabetes. Both conserved end residues are part of each CDR3. The order of the fields is clone size, J gene, D gene, V gene, CDR3 DNA, CDR3 protein. A D gene is named only where the DNA matches it firmly. Clone size is stated in some rows and not others, as once, few, many or a class when expanded.

>few|TRBJ2-5|TRBD1|TRBV7-9
TGTGCCAGCAGCTTGGGGACAGGGGAAGAGACCCAGTACTTC
CASSLGTGEETQYF
>few|TRBJ1-4|.|TRBV10-3
TGTGCCATCAGTGGGGGAGAAAAACTGTTTTTT
CAISGGEKLFF
>few|TRBJ1-2|TRBD1|TRBV9
TGTGCCAGCAGCGTAGAGGGACAGGGGATATCGCTTGGCTACACCTTC
CASSVEGQGISLGYTF
>few|TRBJ2-6|.|TRBV19
TGTGCCAGTAGTCCCCACCCGGGTATCTCTGGGGCCAACGTCCTGACTTTC
CASSPHPGISGANVLTF
>few|TRBJ1-1|.|TRBV5-1
TGCGCCAGCAGCTTAGACAGACCTAACACTGAAGCTTTCTTT
CASSLDRPNTEAFF
>.|TRBJ2-3|.|TRBV6-1
TGTGCCAGCAGTGTCCAGGGTCTCCACCATACGCAGTATTTT
CASSVQGLHHTQYF
>few|TRBJ1-5|.|TRBV25-1
TGTGCCAGCAGTGAATCCAAGTTGGGGGTAGGTCAGCCCCAGCATTTT
CASSESKLGVGQPQHF
>.|TRBJ2-1|TRBD2|TRBV11-2
TGTGCCAGCAGCTTACCAGCGGGGGGGCCCCGGGAGTTCTTC
CASSLPAGGPREFF
>.|TRBJ2-3|.|TRBV5-6
TGTGCCAGCAGCTTGCGGCGGGGACCAGATACGCAGTATTTT
CASSLRRGPDTQYF
>.|TRBJ2-7|TRBD2|TRBV29-1
TGCAGCGTTGAAGATGCTGGCGGGGGGGCGTACGAGCAGTACTTC
CSVEDAGGGAYEQYF
>.|TRBJ2-3|.|TRBV29-1
TGCAGCTTCGCCGGGGCCTCGGAATCAGATACGCAGTATTTT
CSFAGASESDTQYF
>few|TRBJ2-1|.|TRBV11-3
TGTGCCAGCAGCAGGACCACAAACAAGGCGGGCAATGAGCAGTTCTTC
CASSRTTNKAGNEQFF
>few|TRBJ1-2|TRBD1|TRBV11-2
TGTGCCAGCAGGACCGGGACAGGGGGATACTATGGCTACACCTTC
CASRTGTGGYYGYTF
>.|TRBJ2-1|TRBD2|TRBV7-2
TGTGCCAGCAGCCCCTACGGGGGGTTCAACAATGAGCAGTTCTTC
CASSPYGGFNNEQFF
>few|TRBJ2-7|TRBD1|TRBV6-6
TGTGCCAGCAGTCCCAGACAGGGCGAGGAGGAGCAGTACTTC
CASSPRQGEEEQYF
>few|TRBJ1-1|.|TRBV5-1
TGCGCCAGCGGAGGGGGAGCGAACACTGAAGCTTTCTTT
CASGGGANTEAFF
>few|TRBJ2-1|.|TRBV30
TGTGCCTGGAGTGGAGGTGGGAGCTCCTACAATGAGCAGTTCTTC
CAWSGGGSSYNEQFF
>few|TRBJ1-4|.|TRBV6-5
TGTGCCAGCAGTTACTCGGGGTTTACTAATGAAAAACTGTTTTTT
CASSYSGFTNEKLFF
>few|TRBJ2-5|TRBD1|TRBV5-4
TGTGCCAGCAGTTTACAGGGGGCAGAAGAGACCCAGTACTTC
CASSLQGAEETQYF
>few|TRBJ2-7|.|TRBV9
TGTGCCAGCAGCCCGGGGGCTAGCCGGGCTTACGAGCAGTACTTC
CASSPGASRAYEQYF
>few|TRBJ2-3|.|TRBV6-1
TGTGCCAGCAGCCGGGACCGAGATACGCAGTATTTT
CASSRDRDTQYF
>.|TRBJ2-3|.|TRBV6-4
TGTGCCAGCAGTGAGGTGGGGAGGGATACGCAGTATTTT
CASSEVGRDTQYF
>.|TRBJ2-5|.|TRBV6-5
TGTGCCAGCAGTACTAGCTGGGATGTGGAGACCCAGTACTTC
CASSTSWDVETQYF
>few|TRBJ2-3|.|TRBV2
TGTGCCAGCAACACCCTAACAGATACGCAGTATTTT
CASNTLTDTQYF